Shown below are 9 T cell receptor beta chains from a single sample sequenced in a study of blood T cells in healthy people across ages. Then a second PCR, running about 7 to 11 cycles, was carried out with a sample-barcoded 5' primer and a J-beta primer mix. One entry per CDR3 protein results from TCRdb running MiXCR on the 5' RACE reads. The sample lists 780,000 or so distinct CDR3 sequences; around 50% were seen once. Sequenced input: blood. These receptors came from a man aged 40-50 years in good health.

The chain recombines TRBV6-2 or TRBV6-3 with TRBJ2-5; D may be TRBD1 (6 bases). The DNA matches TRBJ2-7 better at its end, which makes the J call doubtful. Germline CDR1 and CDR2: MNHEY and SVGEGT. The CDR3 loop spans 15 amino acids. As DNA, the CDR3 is TGTGCCAGCAGTTTTTTAGACAGCAACAGGGACGAGCAGTACTTC. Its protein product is CASSFLDSNRDEQYF.

The CDR3 spells CASTENTEAFF. In nucleotides, the CDR3 is TGCGCCAGCACCGAGAACACTGAAGCTTTCTTT. This chain connects TRBV5-1 to TRBJ1-1; no clear D. The CDR3 has 11 amino acids. Germline lookup yields CDR1 SGHRS and CDR2 YFSETQ. The V and J ends lost 6 bases and 1 base respectively, with 4 bases between them.

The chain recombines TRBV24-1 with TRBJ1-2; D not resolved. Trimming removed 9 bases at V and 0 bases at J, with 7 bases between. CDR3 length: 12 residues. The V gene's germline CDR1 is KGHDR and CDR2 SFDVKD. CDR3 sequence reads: CATLDANYGYTF. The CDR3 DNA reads TGTGCCACCCTGGATGCTAACTATGGCTACACCTTC.

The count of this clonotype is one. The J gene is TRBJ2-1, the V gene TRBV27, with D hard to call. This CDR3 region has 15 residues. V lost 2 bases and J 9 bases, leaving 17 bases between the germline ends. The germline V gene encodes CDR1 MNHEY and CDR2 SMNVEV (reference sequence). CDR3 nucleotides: TGTGCCAGCAGTTTAGGATGGGAAGGAGTGGCTGAGCAGTTCTTC. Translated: CASSLGWEGVAEQFF.

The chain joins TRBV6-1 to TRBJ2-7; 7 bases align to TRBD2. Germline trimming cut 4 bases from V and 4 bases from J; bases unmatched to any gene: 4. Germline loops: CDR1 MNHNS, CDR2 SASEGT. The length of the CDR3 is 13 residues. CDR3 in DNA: TGTGCCAGCAGTGCCAACGGGGGGTACGAGCAGTACTTC. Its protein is CASSANGGYEQYF.

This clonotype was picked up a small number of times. CDR3 amino acids: CSVEERTGISYEQYF. As DNA, the CDR3 is TGCAGCGTTGAAGAAAGGACAGGCATATCCTACGAGCAGTACTTC. The chain is built from TRBV29-1 and TRBJ2-7; 7 bases map to TRBD1. V lost 0 bases to trimming and J lost 1 base; unmatched junction nucleotides: 6. Germline assignment: CDR1 SQVTM and CDR2 ANQGSEA. This CDR3 is 15 amino acids long.

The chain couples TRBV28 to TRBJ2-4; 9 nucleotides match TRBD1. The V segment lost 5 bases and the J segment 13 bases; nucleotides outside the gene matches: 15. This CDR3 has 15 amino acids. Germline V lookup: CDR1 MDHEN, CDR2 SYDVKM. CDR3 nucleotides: TGTGCCAGCAGTCAACCGGGACAGGGATTGAGTGAGCAGTACTTC. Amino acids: CASSQPGQGLSEQYF.

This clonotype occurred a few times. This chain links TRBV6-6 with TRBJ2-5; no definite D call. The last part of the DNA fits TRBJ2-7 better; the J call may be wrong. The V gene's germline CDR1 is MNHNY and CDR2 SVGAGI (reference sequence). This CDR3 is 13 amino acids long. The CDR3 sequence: CASSYSFAAEQYF. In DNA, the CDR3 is TGTGCCAGCAGTTACTCGTTCGCCGCCGAGCAGTACTTC.

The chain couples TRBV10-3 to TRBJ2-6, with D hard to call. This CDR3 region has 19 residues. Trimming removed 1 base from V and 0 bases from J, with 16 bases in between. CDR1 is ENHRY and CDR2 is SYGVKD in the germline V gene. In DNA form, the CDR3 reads TGTGCCATCAGTGAGTTCCCCTTTGGCAGTCACTCTGGGGCCAACGTCCTGACTTTC. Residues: CAISEFPFGSHSGANVLTF.